The 32 T cell receptor beta chains below were found in one sample sequenced in a study of chemoradiotherapy in HPV16-positive cancers. Sequenced by immunoSEQ multiplex PCR; TCRdb stores in-frame clones only, minus some. The data hold tens of thousands of clones, with over 90% observed a single time. Sequencing used blood, obtained from a patient who underwent chemoradiotherapy. The receptors derive from a human donor with HPV-associated anogenital cancer.

This rearrangement joins TRBV9 to TRBJ2-5, with D perhaps given as TRBD1 or TRBD2 (5 bases each). V shed 6 bases and J shed 4 bases, with 16 bases lying between them. Germline V gene data show CDR1 as SGDLS and CDR2 as YYNGEE. The length of the CDR3 is 14 residues. CDR3 nucleotide sequence: TGTGCCAGCAACCCAGGTGGGGGAAGAGAGACCCAGTACTTC. It yields the protein CASNPGGGRETQYF.

The chain's CDR3 is CASSAGSTERQPQHF. CDR3 nucleotide sequence: TGTGCCAGCAGCGCAGGGTCCACGGAGCGACAGCCCCAGCATTTT. This chain connects TRBV6-5 to TRBJ1-5, with a possible D match to TRBD1 (5 bases). Trimming took off 6 bases at V and 7 bases at J, with 19 bases between the two ends. The CDR3 has 15 residues. Germline CDR1 MNHEY, CDR2 SVGAGI.

This clone was seen a few times. The rearrangement joins TRBV10-3 to TRBJ1-5; D may be TRBD1 (6 bases). The length of the CDR3 is 13 residues. V lost 7 bases and J lost 3, with 10 bases in between. The germline V gene encodes CDR1 ENHRY and CDR2 SYGVKD. CDR3 amino acids: CAIKRGINQPQHF. The CDR3 DNA reads as TGTGCCATCAAGAGGGGGATCAATCAGCCCCAGCATTTT.

The chain recombines TRBV5-1 with TRBJ2-6; D might be TRBD2 (6 bases). This CDR3 has 15 amino acids. Trimming stripped 4 bases from V and 2 bases from J, with 10 bases between. The germline V gene encodes CDR1 SGHRS and CDR2 YFSETQ. CDR3 sequence (DNA): TGCGCCAGCAGCGTGGAGGGGACTGGGGCCAACGTCCTGACTTTC. Its translation is CASSVEGTGANVLTF.

The chain uses TRBV4-2 and TRBJ2-1; D is uncertain. Trimming took off 4 bases at V and 6 bases at J, with 7 bases between the two ends. The CDR3 loop spans 12 amino acids. Germline values: CDR1 LGHNA, CDR2 YNFKEQ. The CDR3 region is CASSPGVNEQFF. For the CDR3, the DNA is TGTGCCAGCAGCCCAGGAGTCAATGAGCAGTTCTTC.

CDR3: CACGQGSMYF. CDR3 sequence (DNA): TGTGCCTGTGGACAGGGCTCTATGTACTTC. The chain is built from TRBV27 and TRBJ2-7, with 8 bases lining up with TRBD1. Germline V gene data show CDR1 as MNHEY and CDR2 as SMNVEV (reference sequence). The CDR3 is made up of 10 amino acids. The V and J ends lost 11 bases and 12 bases, in that order; junction bases with no gene match: 9.

The chain employs TRBV7-2 and TRBJ1-4, with TRBD1 matching 7 bases. Germline loops: CDR1 SGHTA, CDR2 FQGNSA. The CDR3 is 15 residues long. V lost 3 bases, J lost 8 bases, and 9 bases stayed unmatched. CDR3 sequence: CASSFLGTAGEKLFF. The CDR3 nucleotides read TGTGCCAGCAGCTTTCTGGGGACAGCGGGAGAAAAACTGTTTTTT.

CDR3 sequence (DNA): TGCGCCAGCAGCTCGCTAGACAGGGGCACCGGGGAGCTGTTTTTT. It yields the protein CASSSLDRGTGELFF. V is TRBV5-1 and J is TRBJ2-2; 8 bases are shared with TRBD1. The length of the CDR3 is 15 residues. V lost 3 bases, J lost 4 bases, and 5 bases stayed unmatched. Per the germline V gene, CDR1 is SGHRS and CDR2 is YFSETQ.

J is TRBJ2-1 and V is TRBV6-1, with 7 bases fitting TRBD1. The V and J ends lost 6 bases and 6 bases, in that order; junction bases with no gene match: 11. Germline-derived CDR1 and CDR2 are MNHNS and SASEGT. This CDR3 has 15 residues. The chain's CDR3 is CASRHRQGFINEQFF. The CDR3 DNA reads TGTGCCAGCAGGCACAGACAGGGTTTTATCAATGAGCAGTTCTTC.

The CDR3 DNA reads as TGCGCCAGCAGCCCGACGGCGGGGTTTGCCTACGAGCAGTACTTC. This codes for CASSPTAGFAYEQYF. The chain is built from TRBV5-1 and TRBJ2-7; a possible D gene is TRBD2 (6 bases). V was trimmed by 4 bases and J by 2 bases, leaving 16 bases between them. Germline V CDR1 and CDR2: SGHRS, YFSETQ. The CDR3 spans 15 residues.

The chain uses TRBV7-6 and TRBJ2-5; 10 nucleotides agree with TRBD2. With V trimmed by 5 bases and J by 5 bases, 14 bases remained unmatched. The CDR3 covers 17 residues. CDR1 and CDR2 from the germline V gene are SGHVS and FNYEAQ. The CDR3 sequence: CASSPNPSGGRWETQYF. In DNA form, the CDR3 reads TGTGCCAGCAGCCCCAACCCTAGCGGGGGAAGATGGGAGACCCAGTACTTC.

The V call is TRBV4-1, the J call TRBJ2-1; D perhaps matches TRBD2 (7 bases). Trimming cost V 3 bases and J 8 bases, with 20 bases left between them. CDR3 size: 16 residues. The germline gives CDR1 MGHRA, CDR2 YSYEKL. CDR3 residues: CASSHLRALGGDEQFF. Here the CDR3 DNA reads TGCGCCAGCAGCCATCTCAGGGCCCTAGGGGGGGATGAGCAGTTCTTC.

This clone showed up just a few times. The V gene is TRBV2, the J gene TRBJ1-2, with a possible D match to TRBD1 (6 bases). V dropped 2 bases and J dropped 2 bases, with 15 bases sitting between them. This CDR3 contains 16 residues. Germline CDR1 is SNHLY and CDR2 is FYNNEI. CDR3 in amino acids: CASSESVEDSNYGYTF. The CDR3 DNA reads TGTGCCAGCAGTGAAAGTGTCGAGGACAGCAACTATGGCTACACCTTC.

The V and J genes are TRBV7-9 and TRBJ2-6; unclear D gene. The CDR3 spans 14 residues. Germline values: CDR1 SEHNR, CDR2 FQNEAQ (reference sequence). V lost 1 base and J lost 2, with 3 bases in between. For the CDR3, the DNA is TGTGCCAGCAGCTTAGGGACTGGGGCCAACGTCCTGACTTTC. Encoded protein: CASSLGTGANVLTF. The full variable domain, completed using reference TRBV7-9 and TRBJ2-6, is DTGVSQNPRHKITKRGQNVTFRCDPISEHNRLYWYRQTLGQGPEFLTYFQNEAQLEKSRLLSDRFSAERPKGSFSTLEIQRTEQGDSAMYLCASSLGTGANVLTFGAGSRLTVL.

This clone was seen a handful of times. This chain uses TRBV4-1 with TRBJ1-2; the D gene is possibly TRBD1 (5 bases). V lost 5 bases to trimming and J lost 6 bases, with 22 bases between them. Germline V gives CDR1 MGHRA, CDR2 YSYEKL. The CDR3 covers 16 residues. In nucleotides, the CDR3 is TGCGCCAGCAGCGCAACCACCACAAAGGGGATAGATGGCTACACCTTC. Residues: CASSATTTKGIDGYTF.

The V call is TRBV5-1, the J call TRBJ2-4; tentative D call: TRBD2 (6 bases). The germline V and J ends were trimmed by 0 bases and 9 bases, with 16 bases remaining between them. The CDR3 sequence is 15 residues long. The germline CDR1 and CDR2 sequences are SGHRS and YFSETQ. Here the CDR3 DNA reads TGCGCCAGCAGCTTGGATTGGCCGAGGGGAGGCATTCAGTACTTC. Its protein is CASSLDWPRGGIQYF.

The chain joins TRBV4-1 to TRBJ2-3; a weak D match, TRBD1 (6 bases). Germline-derived CDR1 and CDR2 are MGHRA and YSYEKL. V lost 1 base and J 0 bases, leaving 14 bases between the germline ends. The CDR3 runs to 17 residues. The CDR3 DNA follows: TGCGCCAGCAGCCAAGGGCCGACAGGCTCTAGCACAGATACGCAGTATTTT. Translation gives CASSQGPTGSSTDTQYF.

This chain links TRBV5-1 with TRBJ2-2; 9 bases match TRBD1. The V and J ends lost 0 bases and 6 bases, in that order; junction bases with no gene match: 0. The germline gives CDR1 SGHRS, CDR2 YFSETQ. CDR3 length: 14 amino acids. CDR3 sequence (DNA): TGCGCCAGCAGCTTGGGACAGGGGGCCGGGGAGCTGTTTTTT. It codes for CASSLGQGAGELFF.

By sample share, this clone is medium-sized. CDR3 residues: CASSQAEHAEQFF. In nucleotides, the CDR3 is TGTGCCAGCAGCCAAGCCGAGCACGCTGAGCAGTTCTTC. The J gene is TRBJ2-1, the V gene TRBV4-2; no clear D. The germline V gene has CDR1 LGHNA and CDR2 YNFKEQ. Trimming cost V 1 base and J 9 bases, with 10 bases left between them. The CDR3 is 13 residues long.

The rearrangement uses TRBV18 and TRBJ2-3; D possibly matches TRBD1 or TRBD2 (5 bases each). Germline CDR1 reads KGHSH; CDR2 reads LQKENI. This CDR3 region has 17 residues. Trimming cost V 0 bases and J 3 bases, with 16 bases left between them. The CDR3 reads CASSPPGPQTYTDTQYF. The CDR3, as DNA: TGTGCCAGCTCACCACCGGGACCCCAAACATATACAGATACGCAGTATTTT.

This chain links TRBV29-1 with TRBJ2-7; 9 nucleotides agree with TRBD1. The CDR3 covers 13 residues. In germline, CDR1 is SQVTM, CDR2 ANQGSEA. V shed 4 bases and J 2 bases; nucleotides not matched to a gene: 3. The CDR3 reads CSVGDREPYEQYF. The CDR3 bases are TGCAGCGTTGGGGACAGGGAGCCCTACGAGCAGTACTTC.

V and J are TRBV7-2 and TRBJ2-7, with 10 bases that match TRBD2. This CDR3 has 15 residues. CDR1 and CDR2 (germline): SGHTA, FQGNSA. After removal of 1 base from V and 7 bases from J, the junction contained 7 bases not matched to a gene. CDR3 sequence reads: CASSLDLAGVREQYF. The CDR3 bases are TGTGCCAGCAGCTTAGACCTAGCGGGAGTGCGGGAGCAGTACTTC.

The chain couples TRBV6-6 to TRBJ2-3; perhaps TRBD2 as D (5 bases). Germline lookup yields CDR1 MNHNY and CDR2 SVGAGI (reference sequence). V lost 11 bases and J lost 6, with 24 bases in between. The CDR3 is 15 amino acids. The CDR3 region is CAREPEPREMDTQYF. The CDR3 DNA reads TGTGCCCGAGAACCGGAGCCGAGGGAGATGGATACGCAGTATTTT.

The chain recombines TRBV29-1 with TRBJ2-7; D is perhaps TRBD2 (5 bases). The V gene lost 4 bases and the J gene lost 2 bases, with 15 bases spanning the gap. The CDR3 totals 14 residues. Germline V lookup: CDR1 SQVTM, CDR2 ANQGSEA. CDR3 protein: CSVALRAGAYEQYF. For the CDR3, the DNA is TGCAGCGTTGCTCTAAGGGCGGGCGCCTACGAGCAGTACTTC.

The rearrangement uses TRBV7-2 and TRBJ2-5, with 8 positions matching TRBD2. The CDR3 length is 14 residues. Germline trimming cut 1 base from V and 5 bases from J; bases unmatched to any gene: 3. Germline assignment: CDR1 SGHTA and CDR2 FQGNSA. The CDR3 DNA follows: TGTGCCAGCAGCTTAGGGACTAGCTCGGAGACCCAGTACTTC. Translated: CASSLGTSSETQYF.

The rearrangement joins TRBV14 to TRBJ1-2; a possible D gene is TRBD1 (5 bases). The CDR3 sequence is 15 residues long. V lost 4 bases and J lost 6, with 18 bases in between. Germline V lookup: CDR1 SGHDN, CDR2 FVKESK. The CDR3 sequence: CASSLQGRTGDGYTF. CDR3 in DNA: TGTGCCAGCAGCCTCCAGGGACGAACTGGGGATGGCTACACCTTC.

The rearrangement joins TRBV2 to TRBJ1-2, with a tentative D call TRBD1 (5 bases). The CDR3 is 12 amino acids. Germline CDR1 and CDR2: SNHLY and FYNNEI. CDR3 nucleotide sequence: TGTGCAGAAGCAGGGAGCGAGGATGGCTACACCTTC. Encoded protein: CAEAGSEDGYTF. The whole variable domain, remainder taken from reference TRBV2 and TRBJ1-2, is EPEVTQTPSHQVTQMGQEVILRCVPISNHLYFYWYRQILGQKVEFLVSFYNNEISEKSEIFDDQFSVERPDGSNFTLKIRSTKLEDSAMYFCAEAGSEDGYTFGSGTRLTVV.

This clone was seen only once. The chain uses TRBV19 and TRBJ1-5, with D tentatively TRBD1 (5 bases). The germline V and J ends were trimmed by 1 base and 4 bases, with 8 bases remaining between them. This CDR3 has 14 residues. CDR1 LNHDA and CDR2 SQIVND come from the germline V gene (reference sequence). DNA for the CDR3: TGTGCCAGTAGTATAGGACAGTTTAATCAGCCCCAGCATTTT. Translated, it gives CASSIGQFNQPQHF.

CDR3: CASSGNERGAWETQYF. The CDR3 region has the DNA TGTGCCAGCAGCGGTAATGAGCGGGGGGCCTGGGAGACCCAGTACTTC. This sequence joins TRBV9 and TRBJ2-5, with TRBD2 matching over 9 bases. Germline CDR1 is SGDLS and CDR2 is YYNGEE. The CDR3 runs 16 residues. With 3 bases clipped from V and 5 bases from J, the junction kept 11 bases outside the gene matches.

The chain uses TRBV7-9 and TRBJ2-3; D is uncertain. Trimming removed 1 base at V and 5 bases at J, with 4 bases between. The CDR3 has 12 amino acids. The germline V gene encodes CDR1 SEHNR and CDR2 FQNEAQ (reference sequence). This CDR3 is CASSLERDTQYF. In DNA, the CDR3 is TGTGCCAGCAGCTTAGAAAGAGATACGCAGTATTTT.

This chain joins TRBV9 and TRBJ2-7; 13 bases fit TRBD2. CDR1 is SGDLS and CDR2 is YYNGEE in the germline V gene. J was trimmed by 0 bases and V by 0 bases; bases with no gene match: 3. The CDR3 runs to 17 residues. CDR3 in DNA: TGTGCCAGCAGCGTAGGACTAGCGGGAGGAGGCTCCTACGAGCAGTACTTC. It specifies CASSVGLAGGGSYEQYF.

V is TRBV11-2 and J is TRBJ1-3, with D maybe TRBD1 (6 bases). The CDR3 covers 16 residues. Germline values: CDR1 SGHAT, CDR2 FQNNGV. The V gene lost 2 bases and the J gene lost 3 bases, with 14 bases spanning the gap. The CDR3 protein is CASSLPRGRGGNTIYF. As DNA, the CDR3 is TGTGCCAGCAGCTTACCGCGGGGGCGCGGTGGAAACACCATATATTTT.